This entry features one TCR beta chain sequence. Antigen specificity is unknown. Germline assignment: CDR1 MDHEN and CDR2 SYDVKM. This CDR3 has 14 residues. The V segment lost 3 bases and the J segment 1 base; nucleotides outside the gene matches: 0. These data come from a study of T cell clones after liver transplantation. Looking at the study overall: TCRbeta sequencing after a pre-transplant mixed lymphocyte reaction identified graft-donor-reactive clones, later tracked in post-transplant blood. Standard immunosuppression, with no induction, continued until 12-24 months after transplant. Tolerant meant at least one year fully off immunosuppression without liver enzymes above twice normal.

The method was immunoSEQ multiplex PCR; TCRdb's version includes in-frame clones alone and lacks a portion of them. Of around 9,300 clones in the sample, approximately 72% were seen once. Study-level results: Post-transplant time points were not standardized, so conclusions are preliminary.

Sequences were derived from CD8+ T cells from blood, sampled at the 15-month timepoint. The J gene is TRBJ1-3, the V gene TRBV28; 7 bases line up with TRBD1. The source of this sequence is a human patient who received a liver transplant. Part of the T cells may come from the graft donor. CDR3 residues: CASSFRGSGNTIYF. CDR3 nucleotide sequence: TGTGCCAGCAGTTTCAGGGGGTCTGGAAACACCATATATTTT. Complete variable domain (other parts from reference TRBV28 and TRBJ1-3): DVKVTQSSRYLVKRTGEKVFLECVQDMDHENMFWYRQDPGLGLRLIYFSYDVKMKEKGDIPEGYSVSREKKERFSLILESASTNQTSMYLCASSFRGSGNTIYFGEGSWLTVV.